This passage covers 24 T cell receptor beta chains from one sample sequenced in a study of beta chain features in type 1 diabetes (dated by TCRdb to between 2017 and 2018). Study-wide findings and limitations: Type 1 diabetes patients showed a moderate but significant shortening of TCRB CDR3 length in all four CD4+ subsets.

The library was generated by the immunoSEQ multiplex PCR assay. All of the isolated RNA was reverse transcribed with the High Capacity cDNA Reverse Transcription Kit, so expressed TCRB transcripts were sequenced. In its TCRdb copy, this immuneACCESS table keeps in-frame sequences only and misses some clones. Where compared with another copy, unresolved V genes explain less than half of these, and the others have no known cause. The sample data list approximately 240,000 clones, and roughly 17% of these were observed just once. The ten most abundant clones make up less than 0.09% of the sample. No antigens are known for them. The sample consisted of naive CD4+ T cells from blood. The label giving this sample's cell subset or site can be read as: true naive CD4+ T cells. These receptors were taken from a man aged 25 to 40 with type 1 diabetes.

The rearrangement links TRBV9 to TRBJ1-1; D unresolved. The CDR3 consists of 13 residues. Germline CDR1 SGDLS, CDR2 YYNGEE. Between the trimmed V and J ends, which lost 0 bases and 1 base, there was a span of 4 bases. In DNA form, the CDR3 reads TGTGCCAGCAGCGTAGTATCGAACACTGAAGCTTTCTTT. Translated, it gives CASSVVSNTEAFF.

This clone was detected a few times. This chain connects TRBV7-2 to TRBJ2-7; TRBD2 matches at 10 bases. The assigned J gene may be wrong: the sequence end matches TRBJ2-1 better. This CDR3 has 15 amino acids. Germline values: CDR1 SGHTA, CDR2 FQGNSA. The DNA of the CDR3 is TGTGCCAGCAGCTTCTGGCTAGCGGGAGAGGTGGAGCAGTTCTTC. Encoded protein: CASSFWLAGEVEQFF.

This clone came up a few times. The chain couples TRBV30 to TRBJ1-1; D is undetermined. The CDR3 runs 13 residues. Trimming left V 3 bases short and J 0 bases short, with 8 bases between. CDR1 is GTSNPN and CDR2 is SVGIG in the germline V gene (reference sequence). The CDR3 coding sequence is TGTGCCTGGAGGCCTCAGATGAACACTGAAGCTTTCTTT. Its translation: CAWRPQMNTEAFF.

The chain carries TRBV27 and TRBJ2-7; 16 nucleotides match TRBD2. The CDR3 totals 20 residues. The ends lost 3 bases at V and 4 bases at J; junction bases unmatched: 15. Germline CDR1 reads MNHEY; CDR2 reads SMNVEV (reference sequence). CDR3 region: CASSFNGIPGLAGGPYEQYF. The DNA of the CDR3 is TGTGCCAGCAGTTTCAACGGCATTCCGGGACTAGCGGGAGGGCCGTACGAGCAGTACTTC.

This chain links TRBV7-2 with TRBJ2-1, with 8 bases lining up with TRBD2. This CDR3 has 16 amino acids. V trimming: 0 bases; J trimming: 8 bases; junction bases outside the gene matches: 9. Germline-derived CDR1 and CDR2 are SGHTA and FQGNSA. CDR3: CASSLALAAAVDEQFF. In DNA form, the CDR3 reads TGTGCCAGCAGCTTAGCACTAGCGGCTGCTGTGGATGAGCAGTTCTTC.

The genes are TRBV14 and TRBJ1-1; no clear D gene. The CDR3 covers 12 residues. Germline CDR1 SGHDN, CDR2 FVKESK. Trimming shortened V by 6 bases and J by 4 bases, and 9 bases separated the two germline ends. The CDR3 sequence: CASSFGFTEAFF. CDR3 nucleotides: TGTGCCAGCAGTTTCGGATTCACTGAAGCTTTCTTT. Combining the CDR3 with reference TRBV14 and TRBJ1-1 gives the whole variable domain EAGVTQFPSHSVIEKGQTVTLRCDPISGHDNLYWYRRVMGKEIKFLLHFVKESKQDESGMPNNRFLAERTGGTYSTLKVQPAELEDSGVYFCASSFGFTEAFFGQGTRLTVV.

This chain connects TRBV28 to TRBJ2-1; perhaps TRBD1 as D (5 bases). The CDR3 loop spans 16 amino acids. V dropped 6 bases and J dropped 3 bases, with 18 bases sitting between them. The germline V gene encodes CDR1 MDHEN and CDR2 SYDVKM. The CDR3 sequence is CASSQVGGHLYNEQFF. Here the CDR3 DNA reads TGTGCCAGCAGCCAAGTAGGTGGACACCTCTACAATGAGCAGTTCTTC.

This clone was picked up a small number of times. The genes are TRBV29-1 and TRBJ2-5, with D unclear. The V gene lost 3 bases and the J gene lost 5 bases, with 10 bases spanning the gap. The CDR3 runs 12 residues. Germline assignment: CDR1 SQVTM and CDR2 ANQGSEA. The chain's CDR3 is CSVELTSETQYF. In DNA form, the CDR3 reads TGCAGCGTTGAGTTGACTTCGGAGACCCAGTACTTC.

This clone was counted between two and nine times. The V call is TRBV2, the J call TRBJ2-1; D call uncertain. Trimming stripped 3 bases from V and 0 bases from J, with 12 bases between. The germline V gene encodes CDR1 SNHLY and CDR2 FYNNEI. There are 16 residues in the CDR3. In DNA form, the CDR3 reads TGTGCCAGCAGTGATCAAGGATTAAGCTCCTACAATGAGCAGTTCTTC. Translating gives CASSDQGLSSYNEQFF.

A few counts support this clone. This chain links TRBV7-9 with TRBJ2-5; D possibly corresponds to TRBD2 (5 bases). Germline assignment: CDR1 SEHNR and CDR2 FQNEAQ (reference sequence). This CDR3 region has 13 residues. V was shortened by 3 bases and J by 4 bases, with 9 bases between the two germline ends. The CDR3 nucleotides read TGTGCCAGCAGCTTGGGCGCGGGAGAGACCCAGTACTTC. Amino acid sequence: CASSLGAGETQYF.

V usage is TRBV30 and J usage is TRBJ2-3; possible D gene TRBD2, 5 bases. The CDR3 totals 12 residues. CDR1 GTSNPN and CDR2 SVGIG come from the germline V gene (reference sequence). CDR3 nucleotide sequence: TGTACCTTCGGGGTGGTCGGAGATACGCAGTATTTT. Residues: CTFGVVGDTQYF.

The sample holds a few counts of this clone. The genes are TRBV5-6 and TRBJ2-7, with D possibly being TRBD2 (7 bases). Trimming left V 1 base short and J 2 bases short, with 10 bases between. Germline values: CDR1 SGHDT, CDR2 YYEEEE. The CDR3 loop spans 14 amino acids. CDR3 nucleotides: TGTGCCAGCAGCTTGCGGGGGGCAGCCTACGAGCAGTACTTC. Translating it yields CASSLRGAAYEQYF.

J is TRBJ2-1 and V is TRBV5-1, with D hard to call. Per the germline V gene, CDR1 is SGHRS and CDR2 is YFSETQ. This CDR3 is built from 14 residues. V was clipped by 5 bases and J by 5 bases, with 14 bases between them. This CDR3 reads CASSPGELDNEQFF. The CDR3 DNA reads as TGCGCCAGCAGTCCTGGGGAATTGGACAATGAGCAGTTCTTC.

The chain has TRBV18 and TRBJ2-1; 7 positions match TRBD1. V gave up 4 bases and J gave up 5 bases; unmatched junction bases: 5. Germline V gives CDR1 KGHSH, CDR2 LQKENI. The CDR3 covers 14 residues. CDR3 nucleotides: TGTGCCAGCTCACAAACGACAGGGAACAATGAGCAGTTCTTC. It encodes CASSQTTGNNEQFF.

This clone came up a few times. The CDR3 is CASSPVRGRTDTQYF. CDR3 in DNA: TGCGCCAGCAGCCCAGTGCGGGGCCGGACAGATACGCAGTATTTT. The chain couples TRBV4-1 to TRBJ2-3; maybe TRBD2 (6 bases). Trimming shortened V by 4 bases and J by 3 bases, and 14 bases separated the two germline ends. This CDR3 has 15 amino acids. Germline loops: CDR1 MGHRA, CDR2 YSYEKL.

This clone was seen a handful of times. V usage is TRBV7-9 and J usage is TRBJ2-3; D is perhaps TRBD2 (6 bases). Per the germline V gene, CDR1 is SEHNR and CDR2 is FQNEAQ (reference sequence). Deletions cut 5 bases from V and 3 bases from J, with 15 bases between. The CDR3 length is 15 residues. The CDR3 spells CASSNRGMRTDTQYF. The CDR3 nucleotides read TGTGCCAGCAGCAACCGCGGGATGAGGACAGATACGCAGTATTTT.

As for this clone: The same CDR3 also results from other DNA sequences found in this sample. The rearrangement links TRBV30 to TRBJ2-5; D unclear. The CDR3 spans 13 residues. Germline assignment: CDR1 GTSNPN and CDR2 SVGIG (reference sequence). V shed 0 bases and J shed 2 bases, with 7 bases lying between them. CDR3 residues: CAWSVRLQETQYF. The CDR3 bases are TGTGCCTGGAGTGTACGACTGCAAGAGACCCAGTACTTC.

This clone was counted a few times. The chain links TRBV10-3 to TRBJ2-7; 7 bases are shared with TRBD1. CDR3 length: 14 amino acids. Germline CDR1 reads ENHRY; CDR2 reads SYGVKD. The J segment lost 0 bases and the V segment lost 11 bases, leaving 10 bases of the junction unmatched. For the CDR3, the DNA is TGTGCCTCTGGGCAGGGGGTGAGCTCCTACGAGCAGTACTTC. Translating it yields CASGQGVSSYEQYF.

The chain carries TRBV7-2 and TRBJ2-7; no definite D call. Looked up from germline, CDR1 is SGHTA and CDR2 is FQGNSA. The CDR3 runs to 11 residues. Trimming pared 5 bases from V and 3 bases from J, leaving 5 bases between. CDR3 region: CASSPLYEQYF. As DNA, the CDR3 is TGTGCCAGCAGCCCACTCTACGAGCAGTACTTC. The full variable domain, in which reference TRBV7-2 and TRBJ2-7 provide the parts outside the CDR3, is GAGVSQSPSNKVTEKGKDVELRCDPISGHTALYWYRQSLGQGLEFLIYFQGNSAPDKSGLPSDRFSAERTGGSVSTLTIQRTQQEDSAVYLCASSPLYEQYFGPGTRLTVT.

This clone was seen more than once but under ten times. This sequence joins TRBV5-4 and TRBJ2-1; 7 bases fit TRBD1. The V segment lost 3 bases and the J segment 3 bases; nucleotides outside the gene matches: 0. The CDR3 runs 13 residues. Germline V CDR1 and CDR2: SGHNT, YYREEE (reference sequence). The CDR3 spells CASSWDSYNEQFF. CDR3 in DNA: TGTGCCAGCAGCTGGGACAGCTACAATGAGCAGTTCTTC.

The chain is built from TRBV7-9 and TRBJ2-3; D not certain. V lost 3 bases and J lost 5, with 9 bases in between. Germline CDR1 SEHNR, CDR2 FQNEAQ (reference sequence). The CDR3 covers 13 residues. Here the CDR3 reads CASSFLTEDTQYF. Written as DNA, the CDR3 is TGTGCCAGCAGCTTTCTCACGGAAGATACGCAGTATTTT.

This clone has a handful of counts. The genes are TRBV9 and TRBJ1-2; a possible D gene is TRBD1 (6 bases). The CDR3 is 13 amino acids. CDR1 SGDLS and CDR2 YYNGEE come from the germline V gene. V lost 0 bases, J lost 8 bases, and 11 bases lay in between. For the CDR3, the DNA is TGTGCCAGCAGCGTAGAACAGGGTGCGGGCTACACCTTC. It yields the protein CASSVEQGAGYTF.

The gene calls are TRBV11-2 and TRBJ2-3; D call uncertain. The germline gives CDR1 SGHAT, CDR2 FQNNGV. Trimming pared 3 bases from V and 6 bases from J, leaving 10 bases between. The CDR3 extends over 13 amino acids. In DNA form, the CDR3 reads TGTGCCAGCAGCTTTTCCCGGCCTGATACGCAGTATTTT. It encodes CASSFSRPDTQYF.

This clone has just a few counts. The J gene is TRBJ2-1, the V gene TRBV30; D is ambiguous. The CDR3 covers 13 residues. From germline, CDR1 is GTSNPN and CDR2 SVGIG (reference sequence). The V gene lost 0 bases and the J gene lost 6 bases, with 9 bases spanning the gap. The CDR3 loop reads CAWSVGRSNEQFF. The CDR3 region has the DNA TGTGCCTGGAGTGTCGGGCGGTCCAATGAGCAGTTCTTC.